The clone carrying this T cell receptor beta chain was detected only a few times. Its antigen is not known. PCR involved 60 Vbeta and 13 Jbeta primers. In the authors' methods: It was a later analysis that counted roughly 80 million unique TCR beta chains, of which approximately 9.9 million were shared. Clones were read by immunoSEQ multiplex PCR, and TCRdb kept only the in-frame ones, dropping some. The DNA gave D and trimming, while V, J and clone size come from that table. The table lists 130,000 to 150,000 clones, around three quarters of them singletons. This entry comes from a study of cytomegalovirus exposure and HLA in healthy donors. Whole-study context: Of all 400 or so donors who were genotyped, roughly 81% belonged to the Caucasian-associated ancestry cluster.

Study-wide points: The investigators catalogued 150 to 200 TCR beta chains as cytomegalovirus-associated.

Sequenced material: PBMCs. The TCR originated in a man in his forties or fifties in good health and CMV-seropositive.

The DNA of the CDR3 is TGTGCCACTATCTCCGGGACATCGAACACTGAAGCTTTCTTT. This sequence encodes CATISGTSNTEAFF. This rearrangement joins TRBV5-4 to TRBJ1-1, with D possibly TRBD1 on 6 matching bases. The length of the CDR3 is 14 residues. Trimming shortened V by 9 bases and J by 1 base, and 16 bases separated the two germline ends. Germline CDR1 reads SGHNT; CDR2 reads YYREEE (reference sequence).